The entry that follows covers one T cell receptor (beta chain) sequence. The antigen is undetermined. Germline V gives CDR1 SGDLS, CDR2 YYNGEE. V was clipped by 0 bases and J by 5 bases; unmatched bases: 3. The CDR3 covers 15 residues. This entry is derived from a study of T-cell memory formation after mild COVID-19. Study-level findings and limits: Those CD4+ clones that contracted were mainly in CM and EM (CD8+ ones in EMRA). Clones contracting across day 15 to 85 had a balanced CD4/CD8 profile; later expanding clones leaned CD4+. Researchers found some responding clones in pre-infection memory, a sign that cross-reactive memory joined.

The TCR alpha and TCR beta cDNA libraries, bearing sample barcodes and UMIs, were generated by 5'RACE using constant-segment primers. A single record per CDR3 protein comes from TCRdb applying MiXCR to the 5' RACE reads. There are about 140,000 distinct CDR3 sequences in the sample; around 15% occur only once, and under 30% lies in the top ten. The receptor's source is an adult woman who had mild COVID-19 (a few samples of this study predate the infection). Cell type and time point are not known. Sample: PBMCs or a T cell subset sorted from them (not recorded which). V is TRBV9 and J is TRBJ2-1; 9 bases are a match to TRBD2. CDR3 bases: TGTGCCAGCAGCGTAGGTAGCGGGGGCCACAATGAGCAGTTCTTC. It yields the protein CASSVGSGGHNEQFF.